This TCR beta chain was obtained from a study of STAT5B mutations in CD4+ large granular lymphocyte leukemia. The assay was immunoSEQ multiplex PCR, and TCRdb's table has in-frame clones only and misses some. The sample records about 30,000 clones, approximately 72% being singletons. Findings of the study overall: TRBV06-family usage was enriched in top patient clones (8/27) versus controls (2/35).

V trimming: 6 bases; J trimming: 1 base; junction bases outside the gene matches: 15. The CDR3 spans 18 residues. Germline V lookup: CDR1 SGDLS, CDR2 YYNGEE. Control samples were healthy donors' buffy coats. With regard to this clone: The antigen remains unidentified.

The receptor was derived from a human donor in good health. The chain couples TRBV9 to TRBJ2-2; 7 nucleotides line up with TRBD2. Sample: CD4+ T cells from blood buffy coats. The CDR3 spells CASTPFDDASGNTGELFF. DNA of the CDR3: TGTGCCAGCACCCCCTTCGACGACGCTAGCGGGAACACCGGGGAGCTGTTTTTT.